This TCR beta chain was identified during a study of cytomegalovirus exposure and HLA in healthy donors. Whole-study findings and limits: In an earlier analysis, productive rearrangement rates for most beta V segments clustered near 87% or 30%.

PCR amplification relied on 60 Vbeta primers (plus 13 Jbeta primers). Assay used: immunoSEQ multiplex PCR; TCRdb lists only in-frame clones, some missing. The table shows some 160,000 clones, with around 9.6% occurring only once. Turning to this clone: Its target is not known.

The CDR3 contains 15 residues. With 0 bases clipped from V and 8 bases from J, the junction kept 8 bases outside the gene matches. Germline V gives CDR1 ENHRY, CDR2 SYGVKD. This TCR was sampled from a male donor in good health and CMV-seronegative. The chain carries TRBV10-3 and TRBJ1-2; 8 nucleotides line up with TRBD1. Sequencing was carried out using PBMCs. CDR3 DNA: TGTGCCATCAGTGAGTCCAGGCAGGGGGCTGGAGGCTACACCTTC. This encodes CAISESRQGAGGYTF.